The clone carrying this TCR beta chain was detected only once. Its antigen remains unidentified. The entry originates in a study of Graves' ophthalmopathy and Graves' hyperthyroidism. Findings of the study overall: The model predicted ophthalmopathy progression with about 69% sensitivity and 72.22% specificity.

Beta-chain TCR CDR3 regions were amplified from RNA transcripts. The workflow started with a first-round RT-PCR run with HTBI primers and then moved on to a second-round multiplex PCR. TCRdb re-called the multiplex PCR reads through MiXCR, storing one row per CDR3 protein. This sample has around 400,000 distinct CDR3 sequences, with around a fifth found just once. This CDR3 is 14 amino acids long. Germline V gene lookup returns CDR1 MNHNS and CDR2 SASEGT. V was shortened by 6 bases and J by 2 bases, with 13 bases between the two germline ends. This chain joins TRBV6-1 and TRBJ1-2; tentatively, D is TRBD1 (5 bases). The source of this sequence is a woman under 30 with stable Graves' hyperthyroidism. The sequenced material came from peripheral blood. CDR3 bases: TGTGCCAGCAGGTTCTTTGGGACCAACTATGGCTACACCTTC. It yields the protein CASRFFGTNYGYTF.